Listed here is a single T cell receptor (beta chain). Its specificity is not known. The sort gate was single viable CD3+CD4+CD8-CD45RO+ cells for memory CD4+ T cells. Total CD4+ T cells were enriched by CD4 positive selection. These data belong to a study of memory CD4+ T cells and cytomegalovirus serostatus. Study context: This sample comes from healthy Belgian adults, under 10 CMV seropositive, about 23 seronegative.

J lost 2 bases, V lost 4 bases, and 3 bases had no gene match. Germline V gene lookup returns CDR1 KGHSH and CDR2 LQKENI. CDR3 size: 15 residues. Sequencing used immunoSEQ multiplex PCR; TCRdb keeps in-frame clones, though not all of them. This sample has about 47,000 clones, with about 70% found just once. Regarding the study as a whole: Each of around 69 CMV-associated TCRbeta sequences occurred in one to five individuals. The CMV-associated TCR signature appears largely within the CD4+ memory repertoire.

This rearrangement joins TRBV18 to TRBJ2-5; 11 nucleotides agree with TRBD2. The sample consisted of memory CD4+ T cells from blood. The TCR comes from an adult in good health and CMV-seropositive. The DNA for the CDR3 is TGTGCCAGCTCACGCGGACTAGCGGGTCAAGAGACCCAGTACTTC. It encodes CASSRGLAGQETQYF. The variable domain in full, with the rest retrieved from reference TRBV18 and TRBJ2-5, is NAGVMQNPRHLVRRRGQEARLRCSPMKGHSHVYWYRQLPEEGLKFMVYLQKENIIDESGMPKERFSAEFPKEGPSILRIQQVVRGDSAAYFCASSRGLAGQETQYFGPGTRLLVL.